This T cell receptor (beta chain) was profiled in a study of T cell responses to AZD1222 COVID-19 vaccine. General study results and limits: Spike-specific TCR breadth and depth grew following two AZD1222 doses. Nearly half of unique spike-specific TCRs reportedly avoided B.1.351 and B.1.1.7 mutated regions. It was only a handful of AZD1222 recipients who were seropositive at baseline.

This CDR3 has 13 residues. The germline CDR1 and CDR2 sequences are MDHEN and SYDVKM. The V end was cut by 4 bases, the J end by 8 bases, with 11 bases between. Only in-frame clones appear in the TCRdb table, and some are missing; sequencing was by immunoSEQ multiplex PCR. The table includes about 83,000 clones, roughly 85% detected once. Turning to this clone: Its specificity is not known.

The source material was peripheral blood, sampled 28 days after the second AZD1222 dose. The clonotype was recovered from an adult who received the AZD1222 COVID-19 vaccine. The gene calls are TRBV28 and TRBJ1-4; tentative D call: TRBD1 (5 bases). The CDR3 loop is CASSSGRGEKLFF. In DNA, the CDR3 is TGTGCCAGCAGTTCCGGGCGGGGGGAAAAACTGTTTTTT.